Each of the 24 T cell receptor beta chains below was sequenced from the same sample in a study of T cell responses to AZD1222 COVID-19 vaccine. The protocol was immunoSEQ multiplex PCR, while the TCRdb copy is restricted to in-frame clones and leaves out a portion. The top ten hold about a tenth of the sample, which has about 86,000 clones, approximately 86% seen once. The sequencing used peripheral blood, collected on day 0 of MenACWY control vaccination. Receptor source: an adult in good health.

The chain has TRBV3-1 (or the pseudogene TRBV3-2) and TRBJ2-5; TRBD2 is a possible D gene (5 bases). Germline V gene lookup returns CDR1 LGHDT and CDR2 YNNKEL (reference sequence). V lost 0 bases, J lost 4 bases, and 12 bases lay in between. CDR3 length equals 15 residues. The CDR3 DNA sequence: TGTGCCAGCAGCCAAGAGGGAGACACCAGAGAGACCCAGTACTTC. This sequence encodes CASSQEGDTRETQYF.

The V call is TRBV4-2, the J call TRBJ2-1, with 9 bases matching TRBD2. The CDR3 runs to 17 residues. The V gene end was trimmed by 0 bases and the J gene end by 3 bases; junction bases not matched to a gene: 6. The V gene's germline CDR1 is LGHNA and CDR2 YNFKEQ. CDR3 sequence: CASSQDRERGVYNEQFF. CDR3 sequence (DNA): TGTGCCAGCAGCCAAGATAGAGAGCGGGGGGTCTACAATGAGCAGTTCTTC.

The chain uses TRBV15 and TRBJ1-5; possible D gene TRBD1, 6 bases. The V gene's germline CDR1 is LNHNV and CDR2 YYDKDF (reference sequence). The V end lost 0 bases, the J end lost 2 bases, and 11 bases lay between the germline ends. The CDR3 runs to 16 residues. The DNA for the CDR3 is TGTGCCACCAGCAGAGATCGGGGGCCTGGCAATCAGCCCCAGCATTTT. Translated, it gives CATSRDRGPGNQPQHF. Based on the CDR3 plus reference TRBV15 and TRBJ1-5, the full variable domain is DAMVIQNPRYQVTQFGKPVTLSCSQTLNHNVMYWYQQKSSQAPKLLFHYYDKDFNNEADTPDNFQSRRPNTSFCFLDIRSPGLGDTAMYLCATSRDRGPGNQPQHFGDGTRLSIL.

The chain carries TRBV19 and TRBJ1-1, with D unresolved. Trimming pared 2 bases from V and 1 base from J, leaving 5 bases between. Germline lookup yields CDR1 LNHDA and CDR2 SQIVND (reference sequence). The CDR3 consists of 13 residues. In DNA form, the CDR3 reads TGTGCCAGTAGTATATGGGGGAACACTGAAGCTTTCTTT. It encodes CASSIWGNTEAFF.

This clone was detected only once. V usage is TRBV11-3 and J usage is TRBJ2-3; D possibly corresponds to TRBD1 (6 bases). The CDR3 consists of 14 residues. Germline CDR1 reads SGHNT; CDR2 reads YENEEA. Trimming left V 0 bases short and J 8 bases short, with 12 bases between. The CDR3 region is CASSLDPARGTQYF. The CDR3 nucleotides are TGTGCCAGCAGCTTAGACCCAGCCAGGGGTACGCAGTATTTT.

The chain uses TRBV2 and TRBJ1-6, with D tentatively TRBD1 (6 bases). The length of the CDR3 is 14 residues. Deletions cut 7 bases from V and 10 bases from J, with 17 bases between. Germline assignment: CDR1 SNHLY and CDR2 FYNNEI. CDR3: CASTSGQLGSPLHF. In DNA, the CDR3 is TGTGCCAGCACTTCCGGACAGTTAGGCTCACCCCTCCACTTT.

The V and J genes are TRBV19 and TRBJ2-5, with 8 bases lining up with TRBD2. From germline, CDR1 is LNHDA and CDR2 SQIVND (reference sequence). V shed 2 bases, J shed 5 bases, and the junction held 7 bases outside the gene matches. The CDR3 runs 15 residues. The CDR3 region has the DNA TGTGCCAGTAGTATACAGCGGGGGATGTTCGAGACCCAGTACTTC. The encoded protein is CASSIQRGMFETQYF. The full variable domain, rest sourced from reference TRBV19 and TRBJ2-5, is DGGITQSPKYLFRKEGQNVTLSCEQNLNHDAMYWYRQDPGQGLRLIYYSQIVNDFQKGDIAEGYSVSREKKESFPLTVTSAQKNPTAFYLCASSIQRGMFETQYFGPGTRLLVL.

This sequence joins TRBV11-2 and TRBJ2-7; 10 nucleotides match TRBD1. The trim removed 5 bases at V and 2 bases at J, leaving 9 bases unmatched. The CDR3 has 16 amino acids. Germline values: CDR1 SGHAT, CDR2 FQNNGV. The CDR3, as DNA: TGTGCCAGCAGCCGGCAACGGACAGGGGGGGCCTACGAGCAGTACTTC. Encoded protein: CASSRQRTGGAYEQYF.

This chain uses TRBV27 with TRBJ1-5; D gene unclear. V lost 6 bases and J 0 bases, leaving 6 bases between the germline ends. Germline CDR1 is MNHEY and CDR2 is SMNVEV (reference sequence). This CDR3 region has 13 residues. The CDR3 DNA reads TGTGCCAGCAGAAGTTATAGCAATCAGCCCCAGCATTTT. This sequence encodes CASRSYSNQPQHF.

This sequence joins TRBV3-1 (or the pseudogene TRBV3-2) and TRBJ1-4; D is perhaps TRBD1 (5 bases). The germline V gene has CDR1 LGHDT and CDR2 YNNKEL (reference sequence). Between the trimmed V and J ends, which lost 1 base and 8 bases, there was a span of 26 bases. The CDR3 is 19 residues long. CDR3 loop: CASSQVVTGLRNPQEKLFF. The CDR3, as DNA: TGTGCCAGCAGCCAAGTTGTTACGGGACTTCGGAATCCACAGGAAAAACTGTTTTTT.

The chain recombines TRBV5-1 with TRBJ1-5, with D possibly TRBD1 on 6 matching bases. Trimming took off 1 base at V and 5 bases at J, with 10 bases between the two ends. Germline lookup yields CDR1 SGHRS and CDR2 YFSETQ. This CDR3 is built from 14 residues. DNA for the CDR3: TGCGCCAGCAGCTTGTTAGCAGGGGATCAGCCCCAGCATTTT. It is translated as CASSLLAGDQPQHF.

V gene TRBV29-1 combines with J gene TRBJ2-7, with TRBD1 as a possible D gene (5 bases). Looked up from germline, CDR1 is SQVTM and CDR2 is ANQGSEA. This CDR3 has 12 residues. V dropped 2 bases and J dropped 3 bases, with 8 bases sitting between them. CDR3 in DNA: TGCAGCGTTGAATCGACAGACTACGAGCAGTACTTC. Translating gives CSVESTDYEQYF.

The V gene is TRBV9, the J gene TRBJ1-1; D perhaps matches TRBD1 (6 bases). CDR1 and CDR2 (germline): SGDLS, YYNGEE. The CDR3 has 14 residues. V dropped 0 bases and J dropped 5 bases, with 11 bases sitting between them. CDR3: CASSVGGGTTEAFF. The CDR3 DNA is TGTGCCAGCAGCGTAGGAGGGGGTACGACTGAAGCTTTCTTT.

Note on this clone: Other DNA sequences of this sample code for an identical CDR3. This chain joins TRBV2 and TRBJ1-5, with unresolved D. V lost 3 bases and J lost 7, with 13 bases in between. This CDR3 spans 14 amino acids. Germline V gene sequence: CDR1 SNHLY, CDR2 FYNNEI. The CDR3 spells CASSEARGGQPQHF. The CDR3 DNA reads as TGTGCCAGCAGTGAGGCCCGGGGTGGCCAGCCCCAGCATTTT.

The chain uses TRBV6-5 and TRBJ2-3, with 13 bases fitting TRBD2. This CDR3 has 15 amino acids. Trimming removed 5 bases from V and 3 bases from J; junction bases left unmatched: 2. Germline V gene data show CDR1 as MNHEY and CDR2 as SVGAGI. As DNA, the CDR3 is TGTGCCAGCAGTCAACTAGCGGGGGGGACAGATACGCAGTATTTT. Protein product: CASSQLAGGTDTQYF.

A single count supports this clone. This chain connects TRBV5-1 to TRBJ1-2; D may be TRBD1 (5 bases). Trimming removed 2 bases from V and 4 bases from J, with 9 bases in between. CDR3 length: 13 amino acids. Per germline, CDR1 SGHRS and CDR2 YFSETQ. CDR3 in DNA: TGCGCCAGCAGCTTAGATGGGGCCTATGGCTACACCTTC. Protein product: CASSLDGAYGYTF.

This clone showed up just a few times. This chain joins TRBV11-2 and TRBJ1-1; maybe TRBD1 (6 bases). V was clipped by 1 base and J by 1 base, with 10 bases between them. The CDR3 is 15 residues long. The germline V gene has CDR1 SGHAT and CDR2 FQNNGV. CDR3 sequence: CASSLGTRGNTEAFF. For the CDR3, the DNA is TGTGCCAGCAGCTTAGGTACCAGGGGGAACACTGAAGCTTTCTTT.

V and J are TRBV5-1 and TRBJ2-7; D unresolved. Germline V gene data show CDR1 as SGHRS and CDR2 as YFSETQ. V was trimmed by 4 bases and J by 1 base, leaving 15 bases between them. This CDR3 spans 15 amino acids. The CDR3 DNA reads TGCGCCAGCAGCCCCACGGCCGCCGGGTCCTACGAGCAGTACTTC. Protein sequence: CASSPTAAGSYEQYF.

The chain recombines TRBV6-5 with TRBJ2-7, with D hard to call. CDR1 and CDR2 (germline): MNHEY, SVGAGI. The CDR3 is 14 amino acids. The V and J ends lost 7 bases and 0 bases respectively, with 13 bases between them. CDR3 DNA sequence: TGTGCCAGCACTCAGGACCGATCCTCCTACGAGCAGTACTTC. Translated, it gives CASTQDRSSYEQYF.

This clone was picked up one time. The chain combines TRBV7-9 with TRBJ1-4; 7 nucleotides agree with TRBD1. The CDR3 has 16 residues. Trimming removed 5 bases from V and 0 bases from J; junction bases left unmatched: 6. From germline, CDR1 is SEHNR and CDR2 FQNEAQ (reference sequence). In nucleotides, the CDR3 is TGTGCCAGCAGCCCAAGACAGGGAGCAACTAATGAAAAACTGTTTTTT. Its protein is CASSPRQGATNEKLFF.

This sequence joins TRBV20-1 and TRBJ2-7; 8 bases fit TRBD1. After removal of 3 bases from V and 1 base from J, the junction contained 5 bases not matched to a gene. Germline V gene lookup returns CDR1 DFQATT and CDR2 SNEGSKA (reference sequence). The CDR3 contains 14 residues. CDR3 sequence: CSASRGQASYEQYF. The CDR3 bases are TGCAGTGCTAGTCGGGGACAGGCTTCCTACGAGCAGTACTTC.

The CDR3 bases are TGTGCCAGCAGCTCTCCAGGGGTCGGAAACACCATATATTTT. It codes for CASSSPGVGNTIYF. The V call is TRBV7-2, the J call TRBJ1-3, with a possible D match to TRBD1 (6 bases). The CDR3 runs to 14 residues. The V gene's germline CDR1 is SGHTA and CDR2 FQGNSA. Between the trimmed V and J ends, which lost 4 bases and 4 bases, there was a span of 11 bases.

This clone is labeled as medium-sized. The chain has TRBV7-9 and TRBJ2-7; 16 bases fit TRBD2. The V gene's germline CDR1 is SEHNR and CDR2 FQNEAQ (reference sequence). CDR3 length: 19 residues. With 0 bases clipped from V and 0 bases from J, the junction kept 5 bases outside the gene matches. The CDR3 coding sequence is TGTGCCAGCAGCTTAGCCGTGGGACTAGCGGGGGGGTCCTCCTACGAGCAGTACTTC. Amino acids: CASSLAVGLAGGSSYEQYF.

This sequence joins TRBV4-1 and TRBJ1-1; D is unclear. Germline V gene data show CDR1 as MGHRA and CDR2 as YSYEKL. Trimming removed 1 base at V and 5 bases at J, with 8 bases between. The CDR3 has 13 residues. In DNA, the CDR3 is TGCGCCAGCAGCCAAGCGCTTGAGACTGAAGCTTTCTTT. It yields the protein CASSQALETEAFF.